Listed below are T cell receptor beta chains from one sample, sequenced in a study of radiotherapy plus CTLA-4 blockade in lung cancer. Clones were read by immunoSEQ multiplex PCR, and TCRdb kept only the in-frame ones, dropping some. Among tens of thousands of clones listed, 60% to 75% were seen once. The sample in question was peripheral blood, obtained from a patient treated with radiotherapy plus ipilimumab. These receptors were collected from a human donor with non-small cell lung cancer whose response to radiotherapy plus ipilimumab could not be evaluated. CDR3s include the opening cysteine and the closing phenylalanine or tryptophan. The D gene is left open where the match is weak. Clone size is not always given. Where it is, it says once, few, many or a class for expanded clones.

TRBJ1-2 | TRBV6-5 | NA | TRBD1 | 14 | TGTGCCAGCAACTCTCCGGGACAGGGGGATGGCTACACCTTC | CASNSPGQGDGYTF
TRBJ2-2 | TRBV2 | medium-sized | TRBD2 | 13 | TGTGCCAGCAGCAGGACTAGCACCGGGGAGCTGTTTTTT | CASSRTSTGELFF
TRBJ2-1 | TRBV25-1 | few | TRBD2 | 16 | TGTGCCAGCAGTGAACGGACTAGCGGGAGCGTGGGAGAGCAGTTCTTC | CASSERTSGSVGEQFF
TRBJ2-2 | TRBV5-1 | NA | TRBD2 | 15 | TGCGCCAGCAGCTCAACTAGCGGGAGTGTCGGGGAGCTGTTTTTT | CASSSTSGSVGELFF
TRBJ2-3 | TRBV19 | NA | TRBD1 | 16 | TGTGCCAGTAGTACATCCCGGGACAGGGGTCGAGATACGCAGTATTTT | CASSTSRDRGRDTQYF
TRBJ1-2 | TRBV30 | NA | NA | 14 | TGTGCCTGGAGTGCCTCCGGGAGGGGAGAAGGCTACACCTTC | CAWSASGRGEGYTF
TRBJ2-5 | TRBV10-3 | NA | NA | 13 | TGTGCCATCAGTGCCCGGACAGAAGAGACCCAGTACTTC | CAISARTEETQYF
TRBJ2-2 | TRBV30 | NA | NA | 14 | TGTGCCTGGACTGGACTTTTGAACACCGGGGAGCTGTTTTTT | CAWTGLLNTGELFF
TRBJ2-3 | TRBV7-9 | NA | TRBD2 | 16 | TGTGCCAGCAGCTCACAGCTAGCGGGGGTCACAGATACGCAGTATTTT | CASSSQLAGVTDTQYF
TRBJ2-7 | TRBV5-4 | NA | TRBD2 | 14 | TGTGCCAGCAGCTTGGGACTAGCAGCCGACGAGCAGTACTTC | CASSLGLAADEQYF
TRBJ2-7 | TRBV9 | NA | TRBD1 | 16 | TGTGCCAGCAGCGTAGATCCCGGGACAGACGCCTACGAGCAGTACTTC | CASSVDPGTDAYEQYF
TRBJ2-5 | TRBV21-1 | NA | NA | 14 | TGTGCCAGCAGCAAAGTGGACAGGAAAGAGACCCAGTACTTC | CASSKVDRKETQYF
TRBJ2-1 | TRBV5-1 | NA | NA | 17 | TGCGCCAGCAGCCTCCGTTGGAGCGGAGGCTCCTACAATGAGCAGTTCTTC | CASSLRWSGGSYNEQFF
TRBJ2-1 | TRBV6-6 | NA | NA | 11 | TGTGCCAGCAGTCCAGGGGCTGAGCAGTTCTTC | CASSPGAEQFF
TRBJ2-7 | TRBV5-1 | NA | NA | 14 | TGCGCCAGCAGCTTGTGGCGGGGGCGCTACGAGCAGTACTTC | CASSLWRGRYEQYF
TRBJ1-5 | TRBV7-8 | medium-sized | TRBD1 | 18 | TGTGCCAGCAGCCCAACCGGGACAGGGGGAAAAAAGGGTCAGCCCCAGCATTTT | CASSPTGTGGKKGQPQHF
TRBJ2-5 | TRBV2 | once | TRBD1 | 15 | TGTGCCAGCAGTGGCCAGGGGGCGAAGGGGGAGACCCAGTACTTC | CASSGQGAKGETQYF
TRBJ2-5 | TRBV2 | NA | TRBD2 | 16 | TGTGCCAGCAGTGAAGGCCGGGGACTAGACCAAGAGACCCAGTACTTC | CASSEGRGLDQETQYF
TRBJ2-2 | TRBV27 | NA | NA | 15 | TGTGCCAGCAGTCGGGTTATAGCGAACACCGGGGAGCTGTTTTTT | CASSRVIANTGELFF
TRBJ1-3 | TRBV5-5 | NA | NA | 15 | TGTGCCAGCAGCTTGAAGCCAGCGTCGGGAAACACCATATATTTT | CASSLKPASGNTIYF
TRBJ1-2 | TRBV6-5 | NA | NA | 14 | TGTGCCAGCAGGACAGGTCGAGGAAACTATGGCTACACCTTC | CASRTGRGNYGYTF
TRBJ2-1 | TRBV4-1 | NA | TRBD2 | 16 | TGCGCCAGCAGCCAACCACTAGCGGGAGGAAACTATGAGCAGTTCTTC | CASSQPLAGGNYEQFF
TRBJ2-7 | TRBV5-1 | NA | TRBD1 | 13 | TGCGCCAGCGCTATTACAGGGGGCTACGAGCAGTACTTC | CASAITGGYEQYF
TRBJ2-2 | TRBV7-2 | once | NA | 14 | TGTGCCAGCAGCTTACTAGTTGATGTCGGGGAGCTGTTTTTT | CASSLLVDVGELFF
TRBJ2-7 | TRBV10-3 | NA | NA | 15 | TGTGCCATCACAATCCCCCCGCAGGGTTTGGACGAGCAGTACTTC | CAITIPPQGLDEQYF
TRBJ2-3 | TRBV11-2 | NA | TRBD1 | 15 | TGTGCCAGCAGGGGACAGTGGAACAACACAGATACGCAGTATTTT | CASRGQWNNTDTQYF
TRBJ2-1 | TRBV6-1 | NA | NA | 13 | TGTGCCAGCCAGCAGGGGGGAGACGAGGCACAGTTCTTC | CASQQGGDEAQFF
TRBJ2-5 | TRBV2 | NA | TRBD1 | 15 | TGTGCCAGCAGAAGGGGGACAGGGAGCCAAGAGACCCAGTACTTC | CASRRGTGSQETQYF
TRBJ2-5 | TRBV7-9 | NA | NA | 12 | TGTGCCAGCGGGGGGAGTGGAGAGACCCAGTACTTC | CASGGSGETQYF
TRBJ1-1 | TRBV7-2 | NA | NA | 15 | TGTGCCAGCAGCATACAAACAGGGTACGTCACTGAAGCTTTCTTT | CASSIQTGYVTEAFF
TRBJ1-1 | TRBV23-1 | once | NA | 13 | TGCGCCAGCAGTACAGCCATGAACACTGAAGCTTTCTTT | CASSTAMNTEAFF
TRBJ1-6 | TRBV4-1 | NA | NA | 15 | TGCGCCAGCAGCCACCCGGACAGCCCACATTCACCCCTCCACTTT | CASSHPDSPHSPLHF
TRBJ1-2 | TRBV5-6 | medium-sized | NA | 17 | TGTGCCAGCAGCTTGGGTGGACTATTGGGGTTCAACTATGGCTACACCTTC | CASSLGGLLGFNYGYTF
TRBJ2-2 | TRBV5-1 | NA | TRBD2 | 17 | TGCGCCAGCAGCCCGGCGGGACTAGCGGGAGGGACCGGGGAGCTGTTTTTT | CASSPAGLAGGTGELFF
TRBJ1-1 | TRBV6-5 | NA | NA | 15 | TGTGCCAGCAGTTACTCGACGCGGTCGAACACTGAAGCTTTCTTT | CASSYSTRSNTEAFF
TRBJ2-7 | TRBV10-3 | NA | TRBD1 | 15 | TGTGCCATCAGTGAGTCGACGGACAGGAGATACGAGCAGTACTTC | CAISESTDRRYEQYF
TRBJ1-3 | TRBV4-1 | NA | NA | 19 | TGCGCCAGCAGCCAGGCGATGATAAGGGGGAGGGACTCTGGAAACACCATATATTTT | CASSQAMIRGRDSGNTIYF
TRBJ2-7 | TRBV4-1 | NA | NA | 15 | TGCGCCAGCAGCCAAGTCCAGGGTGCGGCATACGAGCAGTACTTC | CASSQVQGAAYEQYF
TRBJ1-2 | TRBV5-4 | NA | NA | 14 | TGCGCCAGCAGCCATTACAAACGGGACTATGGCTACACCTTC | CASSHYKRDYGYTF
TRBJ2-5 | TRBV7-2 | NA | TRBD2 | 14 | TGTGCCAACAGCCGTAGCGGGAGCGGGGAGACCCAGTACTTC | CANSRSGSGETQYF
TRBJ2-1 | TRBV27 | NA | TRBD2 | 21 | TGTGCCAGCAGTTTACCCAGGGGGGGGCTAGCGGGAGGGCCCTCCTACAATGAGCAGTTCTTC | CASSLPRGGLAGGPSYNEQFF